This paragraph covers one TCR beta chain sequence. The target of this receptor is not known. Base qualities are not recorded, but no much larger clone differs from it by a single base. The CDR3 contains 13 residues, cysteine and phenylalanine counted. The read is trimmed to its CDR3 DNA, 39 bases read in frame from base 1. For CDR1 and CDR2, the germline V gene lists LGHNA and YSLEER. After removal of 2 bases from V and 7 bases from J, the junction retains 4 bases not matched to a gene. The data originate from a study of blood T cell repertoires in COVID-19 (dated by TCRdb to about 2020). For the study in its entirety: Samples from collaborators originated in the United States, Italy and Spain and spanned both the acute and convalescent phases of COVID-19. The samples were drawn from two sources: the first 160 participants of the ongoing ImmuneRACE study, and 950 to 1,500 subjects contributed by 6 global collaborators. The material from the prospective study consisted of cDNA or gDNA derived from T cells, B-cell-depleted T cells, or PBMCs. Nearly every sample came with metadata listing a de-identified subject ID, COVID-19 status, age in years and sex. Deeply sampled blood TCRbeta repertoires from subjects exposed to, actively infected with, or recovered from COVID-19 were included in the dataset. The repertoires were made available in a free public database intended to serve as a resource for research on the immune response to SARS-CoV-2. HLA class I and class II types, where available, came from metadata supplied by the sample provider rather than from assay-based typing. Broader findings and caveats from the paper: How much clinical and demographic metadata was included differed by source and by participant, and the metadata was provided uncurated.

TCRbeta CDR3 regions were amplified from genomic DNA using the immunoSEQ Assay, a bias-controlled multiplex PCR. As for the original processing: The number of nucleated cells in each sample was estimated by amplification of reference gene primers within the assay. To quantify the absolute abundance of each unique TCRbeta CDR3 rearrangement, sequence reads were collapsed and filtered. Productive Simpson clonality was computed per sample as the square root of Simpson's diversity index over productive rearrangements. In its TCRdb copy, this immuneACCESS table keeps in-frame sequences only and misses some clones. Where compared with another copy, unresolved V genes explain less than half of these, and the others have no known cause. V and J calls plus clone size are reproduced from that table; the DNA served to infer D and trimming. The sample table holds over 300,000 clones, of which around 87% were seen once. Jointly, the top ten make up around 0.91% of the sample.

Enrolling through a virtual design, the prospective study's participants ranged in age from roughly 18 to 95 years and lived across around 25 United States geographic areas. To assign participants to cohorts, the prospective study relied on clinical history that participants themselves reported in a screening survey and a study questionnaire. In the prospective study, whole blood, serum and a nasopharyngeal or oropharyngeal swab were collected from each participant by mobile phlebotomists. Prospective study participants could optionally give additional blood draws and questionnaires over an approximately 2-month period. Prospective study blood samples were shipped either frozen or at room temperature before DNA extraction.

In this chain, TRBV4-3 is recombined with TRBJ2-7, and 8 junction bases match TRBD2. Sequenced sample: PBMCs or T cells enriched from blood (not recorded which). The clonotype originates from a woman in her 30s with acute COVID-19. The DNA sequence is given as TGCGCCAGCAGCCAATCGGGGGGGCAGGAGCAGTACTTC. Its translation is CASSQSGGQEQYF.